The table lists the clone carrying this T cell receptor beta chain with a few counts. The V end was cut by 2 bases, the J end by 8 bases, with 11 bases between. The CDR3 covers 13 residues. Germline V CDR1 and CDR2: SGHDT, YYEEEE. The entry originates in a study of blood T cell repertoires in COVID-19. At the level of the study: Some COVID-19 samples were acute and others convalescent; all came from the United States, Italy and Spain. T cells, B-cell-depleted T cells, or PBMCs provided the cDNA or gDNA that served as material.

Per the original methods: Reference gene primers were amplified, and this amplification served to estimate nucleated cell counts. Profiled with immunoSEQ multiplex PCR; TCRdb holds only in-frame clones, not every one. V and J calls plus clone size are reproduced from that table; the DNA served to infer D and trimming. Seen here are about 200,000 clones, 80% observed once, and the top ten hold around 5.8%. The sequencing input was peripheral blood. This chain uses TRBV5-6 with TRBJ2-1; D not resolved. This sequence was found in a woman in her seventies with acute or convalescent COVID-19. The CDR3 bases are TGTGCCAGCAGCTTAAGCGCCCTGTATGAGCAGTTCTTC. It is translated as CASSLSALYEQFF.